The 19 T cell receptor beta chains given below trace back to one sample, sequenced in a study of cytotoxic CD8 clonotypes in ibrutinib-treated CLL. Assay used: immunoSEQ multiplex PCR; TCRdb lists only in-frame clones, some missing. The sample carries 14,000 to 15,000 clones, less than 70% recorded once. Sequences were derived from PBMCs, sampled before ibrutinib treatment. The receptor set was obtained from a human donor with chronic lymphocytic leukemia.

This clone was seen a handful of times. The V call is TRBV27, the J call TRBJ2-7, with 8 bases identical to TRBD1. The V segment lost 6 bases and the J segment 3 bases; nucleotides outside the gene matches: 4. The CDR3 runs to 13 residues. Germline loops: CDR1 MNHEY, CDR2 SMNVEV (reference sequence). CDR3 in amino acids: CASSYGQGYEQYV. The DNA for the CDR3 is TGTGCCAGCAGCTATGGACAGGGCTACGAGCAGTACGTC.

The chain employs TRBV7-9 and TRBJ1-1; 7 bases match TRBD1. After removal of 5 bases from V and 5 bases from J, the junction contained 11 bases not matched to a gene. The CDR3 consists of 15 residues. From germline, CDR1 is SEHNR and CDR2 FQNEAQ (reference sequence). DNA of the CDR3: TGTGCCAGCAGCCCACCAGGGGGGAGTCCAACTGAAGCTTTCTTT. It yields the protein CASSPPGGSPTEAFF.

The CDR3 DNA is TGTGCCAGCAGTACAGGGGGTGAGCAGTTCTTC. As protein: CASSTGGEQFF. The chain employs TRBV6-5 and TRBJ2-1; 8 bases fit TRBD1. The CDR3 has 11 amino acids. Per the germline V gene, CDR1 is MNHEY and CDR2 is SVGAGI. Trimming at V came to 5 bases and at J to 9 bases, leaving 0 bases not matched to a gene.

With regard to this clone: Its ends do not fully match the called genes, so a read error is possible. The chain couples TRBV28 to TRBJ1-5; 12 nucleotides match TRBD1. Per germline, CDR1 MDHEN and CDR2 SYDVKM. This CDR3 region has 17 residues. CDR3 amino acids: CASSPRSGTGGKQPQHF. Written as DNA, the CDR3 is TGTGCCAGCAGTCCTCGCTCCGGGACAGGGGGCAAGCAGCCCCAGCATTTT. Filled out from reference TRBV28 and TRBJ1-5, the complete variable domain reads DVKVTQSSRYLVKRTGEKVFLECVQDMDHENMFWYRQDPGLGLRLIYFSYDVKMKEKGDIPEGYSVSREKKERFSLILESASTNQTSMYLCASSPRSGTGGKQPQHFGDGTRLSIL.

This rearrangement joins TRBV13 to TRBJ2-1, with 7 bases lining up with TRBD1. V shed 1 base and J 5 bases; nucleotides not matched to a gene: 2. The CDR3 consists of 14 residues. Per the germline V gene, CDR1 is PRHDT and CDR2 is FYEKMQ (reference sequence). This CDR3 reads CASSLAGTDNEQFF. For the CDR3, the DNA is TGTGCCAGCAGCTTAGCCGGGACAGACAATGAGCAGTTCTTC.

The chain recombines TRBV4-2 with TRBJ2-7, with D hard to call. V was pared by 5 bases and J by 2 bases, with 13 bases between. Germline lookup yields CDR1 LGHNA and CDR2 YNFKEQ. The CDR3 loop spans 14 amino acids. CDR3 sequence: CASSLDAGTYEQYV. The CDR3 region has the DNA TGTGCCAGCAGCTTGGATGCAGGAACCTACGAGCAGTACGTC.

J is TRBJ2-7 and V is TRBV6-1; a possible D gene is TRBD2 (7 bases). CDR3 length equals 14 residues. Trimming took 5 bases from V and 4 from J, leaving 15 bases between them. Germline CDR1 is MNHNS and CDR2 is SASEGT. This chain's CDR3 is CASSFGGGGYEQYF. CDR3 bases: TGTGCCAGCAGTTTCGGCGGGGGCGGTTACGAGCAGTACTTC.

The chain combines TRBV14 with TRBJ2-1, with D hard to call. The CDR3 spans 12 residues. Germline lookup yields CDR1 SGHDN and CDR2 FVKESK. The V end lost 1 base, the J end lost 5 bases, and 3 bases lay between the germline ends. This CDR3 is CASSQVDNEQFF. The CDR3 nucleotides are TGTGCCAGCAGCCAAGTCGACAATGAGCAGTTCTTC.

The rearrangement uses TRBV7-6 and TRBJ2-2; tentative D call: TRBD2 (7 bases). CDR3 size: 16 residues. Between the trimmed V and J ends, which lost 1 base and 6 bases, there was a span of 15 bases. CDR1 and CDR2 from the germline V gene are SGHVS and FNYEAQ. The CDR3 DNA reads TGTGCCAGCAGCTTAGTCTCGCCGCGGGGGCCCGGGGAGCTGTTTTTT. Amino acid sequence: CASSLVSPRGPGELFF.

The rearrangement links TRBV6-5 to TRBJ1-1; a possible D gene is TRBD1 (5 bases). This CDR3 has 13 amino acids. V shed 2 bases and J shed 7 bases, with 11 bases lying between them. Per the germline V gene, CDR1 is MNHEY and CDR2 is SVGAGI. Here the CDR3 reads CASSYQGVFEAFF. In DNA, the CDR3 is TGTGCCAGCAGTTACCAAGGGGTATTTGAAGCTTTCTTT.

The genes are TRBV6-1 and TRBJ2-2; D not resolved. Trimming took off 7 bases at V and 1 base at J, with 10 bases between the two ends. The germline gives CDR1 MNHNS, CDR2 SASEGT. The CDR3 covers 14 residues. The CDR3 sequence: CASILVVNTGELFF. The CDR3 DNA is TGTGCCAGCATTCTAGTAGTGAACACCGGGGAGCTGTTTTTT.

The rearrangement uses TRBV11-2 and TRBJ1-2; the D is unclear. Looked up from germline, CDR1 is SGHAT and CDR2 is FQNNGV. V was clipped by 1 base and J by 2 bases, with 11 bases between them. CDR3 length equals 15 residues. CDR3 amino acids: CASSLAHRANYGYTF. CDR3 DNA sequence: TGTGCCAGCAGCTTAGCCCACAGAGCCAACTATGGCTACACCTTC. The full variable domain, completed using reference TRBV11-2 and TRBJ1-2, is EAGVAQSPRYKIIEKRQSVAFWCNPISGHATLYWYQQILGQGPKLLIQFQNNGVVDDSQLPKDRFSAERLKGVDSTLKIQPAKLEDSAVYLCASSLAHRANYGYTFGSGTRLTVV.

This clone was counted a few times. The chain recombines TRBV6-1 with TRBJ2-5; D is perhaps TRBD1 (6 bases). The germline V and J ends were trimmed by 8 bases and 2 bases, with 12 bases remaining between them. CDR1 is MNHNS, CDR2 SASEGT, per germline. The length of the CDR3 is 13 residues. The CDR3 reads CASPKQGQETQYF. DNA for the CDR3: TGTGCCAGCCCCAAACAGGGACAAGAGACCCAGTACTTC.

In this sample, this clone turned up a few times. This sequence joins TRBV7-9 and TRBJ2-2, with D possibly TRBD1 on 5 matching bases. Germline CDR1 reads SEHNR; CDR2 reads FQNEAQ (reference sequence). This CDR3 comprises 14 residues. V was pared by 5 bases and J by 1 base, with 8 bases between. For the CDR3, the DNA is TGTGCCAGCAGCCACGGACAGAACACCGGGGAGCTGTTTTTT. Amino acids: CASSHGQNTGELFF.

Written as DNA, the CDR3 is TGTGCCAGCAGCTCCGACGCCGGGACTAGCGGGGGGTTCGGCACAGATACGCAGTATTTT. Translated: CASSSDAGTSGGFGTDTQYF. This sequence joins TRBV7-6 and TRBJ2-3, with 15 bases lining up with TRBD2. This CDR3 is built from 20 residues. The germline V gene encodes CDR1 SGHVS and CDR2 FNYEAQ. V lost 4 bases, J lost 1 base, and 12 bases stayed unmatched.

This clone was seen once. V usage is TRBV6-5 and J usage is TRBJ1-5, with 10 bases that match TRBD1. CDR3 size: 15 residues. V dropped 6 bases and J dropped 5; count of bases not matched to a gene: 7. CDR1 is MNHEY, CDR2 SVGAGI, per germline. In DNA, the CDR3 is TGTGCCAGCAGCTGGACAGGGGGTGATGATCAGCCCCAGCATTTT. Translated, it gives CASSWTGGDDQPQHF.

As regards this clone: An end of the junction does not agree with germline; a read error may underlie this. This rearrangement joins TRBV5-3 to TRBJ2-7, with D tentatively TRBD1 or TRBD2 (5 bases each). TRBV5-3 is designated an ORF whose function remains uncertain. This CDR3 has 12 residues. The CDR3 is CASSWDGYEQYF. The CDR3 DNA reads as TGTGCCAGCAGCTGGGACGGCTACGAGCAGTACTTC.

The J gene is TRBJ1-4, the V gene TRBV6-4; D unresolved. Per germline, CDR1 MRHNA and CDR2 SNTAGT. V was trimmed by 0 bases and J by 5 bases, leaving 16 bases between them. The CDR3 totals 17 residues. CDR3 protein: CASSDSGCPWQNEKLFF. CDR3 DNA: TGTGCCAGCAGTGACTCTGGCTGTCCCTGGCAAAATGAAAAACTGTTTTTT.

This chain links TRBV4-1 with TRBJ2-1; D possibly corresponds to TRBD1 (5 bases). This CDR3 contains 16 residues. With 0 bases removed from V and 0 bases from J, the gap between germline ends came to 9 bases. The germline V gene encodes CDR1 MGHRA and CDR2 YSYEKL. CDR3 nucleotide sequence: TGCGCCAGCAGCCAAGATAAAGGACACTCCTACAATGAGCAGTTCTTC. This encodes CASSQDKGHSYNEQFF.